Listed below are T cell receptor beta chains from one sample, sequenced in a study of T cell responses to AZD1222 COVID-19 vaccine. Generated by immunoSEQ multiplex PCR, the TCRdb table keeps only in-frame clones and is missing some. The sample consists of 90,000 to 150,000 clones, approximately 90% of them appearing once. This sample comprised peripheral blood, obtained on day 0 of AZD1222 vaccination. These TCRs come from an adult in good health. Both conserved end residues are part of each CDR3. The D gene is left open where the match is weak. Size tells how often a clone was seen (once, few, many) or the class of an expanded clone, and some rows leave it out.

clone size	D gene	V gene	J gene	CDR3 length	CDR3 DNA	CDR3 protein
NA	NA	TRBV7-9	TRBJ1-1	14	TGTGCCAGCAGCTCCCGTCAGGGGCGTACTGAAGCTTTCTTT	CASSSRQGRTEAFF
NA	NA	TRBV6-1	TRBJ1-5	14	TGTGCCAGCAGTAGGGGGACATACAATCAGCCCCAGCATTTT	CASSRGTYNQPQHF
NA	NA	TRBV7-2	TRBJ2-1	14	TGTGCCAGCAGCCCACTAGTGTCCTACAATGAGCAGTTCTTC	CASSPLVSYNEQFF
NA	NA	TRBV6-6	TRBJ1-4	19	TGTGCCAGCAGTCCTATAGGCCGGGTCACCACTGCAACTAATGAAAAACTGTTTTTT	CASSPIGRVTTATNEKLFF
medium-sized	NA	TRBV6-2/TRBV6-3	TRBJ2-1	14	TGTGCCAGCAGTTACCTGGGGGACCCCGCTGAGCAGTTCTTC	CASSYLGDPAEQFF
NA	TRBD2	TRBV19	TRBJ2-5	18	TGTGCCAGTAGTATAGCGAATCCGGGGGCGGGAGGCTTTGAGACCCAGTACTTC	CASSIANPGAGGFETQYF
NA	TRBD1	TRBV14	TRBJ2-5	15	TGTGCCAGCAGCCAAGGCAGGGGGCGCCGAGAGACCCAGTACTTC	CASSQGRGRRETQYF
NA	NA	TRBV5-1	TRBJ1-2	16	TGCGCCAGCAGCCCCGGTACAGGTGCAGGGGTCTATGGCTACACCTTC	CASSPGTGAGVYGYTF
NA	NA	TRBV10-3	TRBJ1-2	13	TGTGCCATCAGTGACTACAGGGCCTATGGCTACACCTTC	CAISDYRAYGYTF
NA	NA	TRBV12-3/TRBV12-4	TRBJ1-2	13	TGTGCCAGCAGTGCGACAGGCCGGGATGGCTACACCTTC	CASSATGRDGYTF
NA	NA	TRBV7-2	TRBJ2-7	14	TGTGCCAGCAGCACCGCAGGGCTACCCTACGAGCAGTACTTC	CASSTAGLPYEQYF
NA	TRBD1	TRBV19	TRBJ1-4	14	TGTGCCAGTAGGGTGACAGGGGGGAATGAAAAACTGTTTTTT	CASRVTGGNEKLFF
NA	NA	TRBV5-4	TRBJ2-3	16	TGTGCCAGCAGCCTAGGACGAGGACCAAGCACAGATACGCAGTATTTT	CASSLGRGPSTDTQYF
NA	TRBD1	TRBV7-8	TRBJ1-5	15	TGTGCCAGCAGCTTAGGGACAGGGGGCAATCAGCCCCAGCATTTT	CASSLGTGGNQPQHF
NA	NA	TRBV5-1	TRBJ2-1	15	TGCGCCAGCAGCCCCGTTGCAGGGTTGGACAATGAGCAGTTCTTC	CASSPVAGLDNEQFF
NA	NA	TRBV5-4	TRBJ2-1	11	TGTGCCAGCAGCTTGGAACATGAGCAGTTCTTC	CASSLEHEQFF
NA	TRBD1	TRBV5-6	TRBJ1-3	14	TGTGCCAGCAGCAGACAGGGGTCTGGAAACACCATATATTTT	CASSRQGSGNTIYF
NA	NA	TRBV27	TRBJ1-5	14	TGTGCCAGCAGTTTAAGATCGGCCAGTCAGCCCCAGCATTTT	CASSLRSASQPQHF
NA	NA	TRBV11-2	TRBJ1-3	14	TGTGCCAGCAGCCCCTGGGGAGGTGGAAACACCATATATTTT	CASSPWGGGNTIYF
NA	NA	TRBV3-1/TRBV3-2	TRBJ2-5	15	TGTGCCAGCAGCCAAGATATAGGATATCAAGAGACCCAGTACTTC	CASSQDIGYQETQYF
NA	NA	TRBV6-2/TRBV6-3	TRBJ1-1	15	TGTGCCAGCAGTTACAATTACAGGGACTCCACTGAAGCTTTCTTT	CASSYNYRDSTEAFF
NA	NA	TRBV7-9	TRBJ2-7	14	TGTGCCAGCAGCTTCTTTGGGGGTCCCTACGAGCAGTACTTC	CASSFFGGPYEQYF
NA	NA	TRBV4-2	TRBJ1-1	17	TGTGCCAGCAGCCAAGCCCCTGCGGACGACAAGAACACTGAAGCTTTCTTT	CASSQAPADDKNTEAFF
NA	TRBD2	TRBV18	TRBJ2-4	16	TGTGCCAGCTCACCGCCAACCACTAGCGGGGTTAACATTCAGTACTTC	CASSPPTTSGVNIQYF
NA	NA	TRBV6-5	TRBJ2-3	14	TGTGCCAGCAGTTATTCCGCGGAGGCAGATACGCAGTATTTT	CASSYSAEADTQYF
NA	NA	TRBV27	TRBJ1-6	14	TGTGCCAGCAAGAAGGGCTTCTATAATTCACCCCTCCACTTT	CASKKGFYNSPLHF
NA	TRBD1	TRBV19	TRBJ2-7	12	TGTGCCAGTAGTCAGGGGGTCTACGAGCAGTACTTC	CASSQGVYEQYF
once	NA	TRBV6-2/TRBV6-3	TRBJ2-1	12	TGTGCCAGCAGTTGGGGTTACAATGAGCAGTTCTTC	CASSWGYNEQFF
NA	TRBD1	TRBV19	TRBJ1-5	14	TGTGCCAGTGAGCGACAGGGCAGAAATCAGCCCCAGCATTTT	CASERQGRNQPQHF